The rows below give T cell receptor beta chains drawn from one sample of a study of spatial heterogeneity in lung cancer. TCRdb fed the 5' RACE reads into MiXCR, producing one record per CDR3 protein. The sample holds about 52,000 distinct CDR3 sequences, less than 9.5% seen once. This material consisted of PBMCs, taken at follow-up. Receptors were obtained from a female donor with early-stage non-small cell lung cancer. CDR3s include the opening cysteine and the closing phenylalanine or tryptophan. Fields, in order: V gene, J gene, CDR3 length, clone size, D gene, CDR3 DNA, CDR3 protein. A D gene is named only where the DNA matches it firmly. Clone sizes are given selectively: once, few, many, or a class where the clone is expanded.

TRBV12-3/TRBV12-4	TRBJ1-6	13	many	-	TGTGCCAGCAGTTTAATCTCCCCGGGACCCCTCCACTTT	CASSLISPGPLHF
TRBV12-3/TRBV12-4	TRBJ2-3	15	-	-	TGTGCCAGCAGTTCCCTCATAACGGCCACAGATACGCAGTATTTT	CASSSLITATDTQYF
TRBV6-2/TRBV6-3	TRBJ2-1	15	-	TRBD2	TGTGCCAGCAGTAATCTAGCGGGAGGATGGAATGAGCAGTTCTTC	CASSNLAGGWNEQFF
TRBV29-1	TRBJ2-5	13	many	TRBD1	TGCAGCGTTGTGCAACAGGGGGGCGAAGCCCAGTACTTC	CSVVQQGGEAQYF
TRBV7-2	TRBJ1-3	15	few	TRBD1	TGTGCCAGCAGCCGACAGGGGACGGGGAGAAACACCATATATTTT	CASSRQGTGRNTIYF
TRBV20-1	TRBJ1-2	12	-	TRBD1	TGCAGTGCGTGGACAGGTCGATATGGCTACACCTTC	CSAWTGRYGYTF
TRBV6-5	TRBJ2-1	14	-	-	TGTGCCAGCAGAGGATCAGCCGTTAACAATGAGCAGTTCTTC	CASRGSAVNNEQFF
TRBV28	TRBJ2-1	16	many	-	TGTGCCAGCAGCCCTCCCTCAGGGGATCGCTACAATGAGCAGTTCTTC	CASSPPSGDRYNEQFF
TRBV3-1	TRBJ1-1	14	many	-	TGTGCCAGCAACACAAGGAAAGAAATAGGGGAAGCTTTCTTT	CASNTRKEIGEAFF
TRBV18	TRBJ1-3	17	-	-	TGTGCCAGCTCACCGTTTCAAGGGGGACGAGCTGGAAACACCATATATTTT	CASSPFQGGRAGNTIYF
TRBV3-1	TRBJ1-2	13	few	TRBD1	TGTGCCAGCAGCCACGGACAGGGTGATGGCTACACCTTC	CASSHGQGDGYTF
TRBV2	TRBJ1-5	14	many	-	TGTGCCAGCAGGAGGTCTCAGAACAATCAGCCCCAGCATTTT	CASRRSQNNQPQHF
TRBV9	TRBJ2-2	19	-	TRBD2	TGTGCCAGCAGCGTATCTCCAAAAATAGCGGGGACCCACACCGGGGAGCTGTTTTTT	CASSVSPKIAGTHTGELFF
TRBV6-2/TRBV6-3	TRBJ1-2	14	-	-	TGTGCCAGCAGTTCTCGCGGCAGGGGTCCGGGCTACACCTTC	CASSSRGRGPGYTF
TRBV11-3	TRBJ2-2	14	-	-	TGTGCCAGCAGCTTCCTTCTTAACACCGGGGAGCTGTTTTTT	CASSFLLNTGELFF
TRBV5-1	TRBJ1-4	15	-	-	TGCGCCAGCAGCCTTACAGGAGCAACTAATGAAAAACTGTTTTTT	CASSLTGATNEKLFF
TRBV6-1	TRBJ1-4	14	few	TRBD1	TGTGCCAGCAGAAAGACAGGGTCTAATGAAAAACTGTTTTTT	CASRKTGSNEKLFF
TRBV7-2	TRBJ1-4	15	-	TRBD1	TGTGCCAGCAGCTTAAGTGGAGGGGGCTTCGAAAAACTGTTTTTT	CASSLSGGGFEKLFF
TRBV9	TRBJ2-2	11	many	-	TGTGCCAGCTCTGGCTCCGGGGAGCTGTTTTTT	CASSGSGELFF
TRBV5-1	TRBJ2-3	14	many	-	TGCGCCAGCACTGGGGGTGGCGGCACAGATACGCAGTATTTT	CASTGGGGTDTQYF
TRBV6-2/TRBV6-3	TRBJ1-1	13	many	-	TGTGCCAGCAGGGGCTTGAAGAACACTGAAGCTTTCTTT	CASRGLKNTEAFF
TRBV12-3/TRBV12-4	TRBJ2-1	15	many	TRBD2	TGTGCCAGCAGGCCCGGGACTAGCGGGGGGGCGGTGCAGTTCTTC	CASRPGTSGGAVQFF
TRBV6-5	TRBJ2-1	16	few	TRBD2	TGTGCCAGCAGTTACTATCCTAGCGGGCAATACAATGAGCAGTTCTTC	CASSYYPSGQYNEQFF
TRBV3-1	TRBJ2-2	13	many	TRBD1	TGTGCCAGCCGCCGGACAGGATACGGGGAGCTGTTTTTT	CASRRTGYGELFF
TRBV5-1	TRBJ2-7	14	many	-	TGCGCCAGCAGCTTGTCGGGACGGGACTACGAGCAGTACTTC	CASSLSGRDYEQYF
TRBV5-1	TRBJ2-2	13	few	-	TGCGCCAGCAGCTTGGCCGGCGCTCGGGAGCTGTTTTTT	CASSLAGARELFF
TRBV20-1	TRBJ2-7	17	many	TRBD2	TGCAGTGCTAGAGCCCCATCGGCGGGGGGAAACGTTTACGAGCAGTACTTC	CSARAPSAGGNVYEQYF
TRBV12-3/TRBV12-4	TRBJ2-2	15	-	-	TGTGCCAGCAGTTTTTGGACCGTGAACACCGGGGAGCTGTTTTTT	CASSFWTVNTGELFF
TRBV4-1	TRBJ2-7	16	many	-	TGCGCCAGCAGCCAAGAGAGGGGCTTGGGCGCCTACGAGCAGTACTTC	CASSQERGLGAYEQYF
TRBV7-8	TRBJ1-3	15	few	TRBD1	TGTGCCAGCAGCTTTGGGACAGCCTCTGGAAACACCATATATTTT	CASSFGTASGNTIYF
TRBV5-1	TRBJ2-7	16	-	TRBD1	TGCGCCAGCAGCTTGTTGGGACAGGGCCCTTCCTACGAGCAGTACTTC	CASSLLGQGPSYEQYF
TRBV11-2	TRBJ2-5	18	few	TRBD1	TGTGCCAGCAGCTTAGGGGTCCGGGGACAGCTCTCAGGGGAGACCCAGTACTTC	CASSLGVRGQLSGETQYF
TRBV15	TRBJ2-7	16	many	-	TGTGCCACCAGCAGAGGACAGGGCGGGACGAGCTACGAGCAGTACTTC	CATSRGQGGTSYEQYF
TRBV28	TRBJ1-2	16	many	TRBD1	TGTGCCAGCAGTTTTTCTATCACAGGGGGCGTAAATGGCTACACCTTC	CASSFSITGGVNGYTF
TRBV20-1	TRBJ2-5	14	many	-	TGCAGTGCTAGAGATACTGGGAAGGGAGAGACCCAGTACTTC	CSARDTGKGETQYF
TRBV28	TRBJ2-7	16	-	TRBD2	TGTGCCAGCAGTTTACCAGGAGCGGGGGTCCGGAACGAGCAGTACTTC	CASSLPGAGVRNEQYF
TRBV7-8	TRBJ2-3	16	many	TRBD2	TGTGCCAGCAGCGGGCGGACTAGCGGGGCGACAGATACGCAGTATTTT	CASSGRTSGATDTQYF
TRBV5-4	TRBJ1-1	12	once	-	TGTGCCAGCAGCCGTCCCAACACTGAAGCTTTCTTT	CASSRPNTEAFF
TRBV5-6	TRBJ1-5	15	many	-	TGTGCCAGCAGCCTTCGAGGGGCAGGCAATCAGCCCCAGCATTTT	CASSLRGAGNQPQHF
TRBV12-3/TRBV12-4	TRBJ1-5	14	medium-sized	TRBD1	TGTGCCAGCAGTTCAACAGGGGCCGATCAGCCCCAGCATTTT	CASSSTGADQPQHF
TRBV13	TRBJ1-1	15	-	TRBD1	TGTGCCAGCAGCTTAGACAGGGGCTTGAACACTGAAGCTTTCTTT	CASSLDRGLNTEAFF
TRBV4-2	TRBJ2-7	17	-	TRBD2	TGTGCCAGCAGCCAACAGGCTAGCGGGGGGCTCCTCTACGAGCAGTACTTC	CASSQQASGGLLYEQYF
TRBV24-1	TRBJ1-2	13	few	TRBD1	TGTGCCACCAGCCCGGGACAGGTGAGCGGCTACACCTTC	CATSPGQVSGYTF
TRBV7-2	TRBJ2-6	18	many	TRBD1	TGTGCCAGCAGCTTAGGAGGGACAGCTCTCTCTAGGGCCAACGTCCTGACTTTC	CASSLGGTALSRANVLTF
TRBV12-2	TRBJ2-1	14	-	-	TGTGCAAGTCTCATATGGAGCTCCTACAATGAGCAGTTCTTC	CASLIWSSYNEQFF
TRBV7-6	TRBJ2-3	18	many	TRBD2	TGTGCCAGCAGCCGCGGGGCTAGCGGGGGGACTTTGCGGGATACGCAGTATTTT	CASSRGASGGTLRDTQYF
TRBV3-1	TRBJ1-1	13	-	-	TGTGCCAGCAGCCAGGGCTGGCGCACTGAAGCTTTCTTT	CASSQGWRTEAFF
TRBV27	TRBJ1-6	15	-	-	TGTGCCAGCAGACGAGAGGGAACCTATAATTCACCCCTCCACTTT	CASRREGTYNSPLHF
TRBV7-6	TRBJ2-3	17	many	TRBD2	TGTGCCAGCAGCCGTGGACTAGCGGGGTTGGGCACAGATACGCAGTATTTT	CASSRGLAGLGTDTQYF
TRBV5-1	TRBJ2-5	14	many	-	TGCGCCAGCAGCTTGGATACAGGCCTAAAGACCCAGTACTTC	CASSLDTGLKTQYF
TRBV5-1	TRBJ1-2	14	many	-	TGCGCCAGCAGCTTGAGGAGAGGGGACTATGGCTACACCTTC	CASSLRRGDYGYTF
TRBV13	TRBJ2-7	14	-	TRBD1	TGTGCCAGCAGCCCTCGGGACAGTAGCTACGAGCAGTACTTC	CASSPRDSSYEQYF
TRBV30	TRBJ2-3	16	many	TRBD1	TGTGCCTGGAGTGTAGGACAGGCCACGGGCACAGATACGCAGTATTTT	CAWSVGQATGTDTQYF
TRBV7-3	TRBJ2-2	15	-	-	TGTGCCAGCACCCCTGGGGGGCGCAACACCGGGGAGCTGTTTTTT	CASTPGGRNTGELFF